The 32 T cell receptor beta chains given below trace back to one sample, sequenced in a study of naive and memory T cell subsets (dated by TCRdb to 2016 to 2017). Libraries were built with UMI-ligation and nested PCR. Sequenced on an Illumina MiSeq. The beta constant-region primer consisted of an equimolar mixture of two oligonucleotides that together covered TRBC1 and TRBC2. TCRdb cleaned the public reads at Q25 with fastp, built clones with MiXCR and kept in-frame beta chains. CDR3 protein duplicates are merged, each entry listing the most common genes and DNA. In this sample the table shows some 150,000 distinct CDR3 sequences, over 15% of which occur a single time. The top ten constitute about 0.13% of the sample. The sequenced sample consisted of naive CD4+ T cells from blood. Taken with the paper, the label for cell subset or site translates to: naive T cells, CD45RA high CD27+. The receptors were gathered from a human donor in good health.

The chain is built from TRBV7-6 and TRBJ1-2; TRBD1 matches at 8 bases. The J segment lost 7 bases and the V segment lost 6 bases, leaving 7 bases of the junction unmatched. The V gene's germline CDR1 is SGHVS and CDR2 FNYEAQ. The CDR3 is made up of 13 amino acids. The CDR3: CASSPDRGGGYTF. Written as DNA, the CDR3 is TGTGCCAGCAGTCCAGACAGGGGAGGTGGCTACACCTTC.

The chain employs TRBV29-1 and TRBJ2-7, with D perhaps TRBD1 (5 bases). Between the trimmed V and J ends, which lost 5 bases and 0 bases, there was a span of 11 bases. Germline V gene lookup returns CDR1 SQVTM and CDR2 ANQGSEA. The CDR3 is 13 residues long. The CDR3 loop reads CSVRGRVSYEQYF. In DNA, the CDR3 is TGCAGCGTTCGCGGCAGGGTCTCCTACGAGCAGTACTTC.

This clonotype was picked up a small number of times. The V and J genes are TRBV20-1 and TRBJ2-6; 9 bases agree with TRBD1. Germline lookup yields CDR1 DFQATT and CDR2 SNEGSKA (reference sequence). The CDR3 totals 17 residues. V shed 3 bases, J shed 0 bases, and the junction held 6 bases outside the gene matches. The CDR3 here is CSASGDRESSGANVLTF. The CDR3 nucleotides are TGCAGTGCTAGTGGGGACAGGGAAAGCTCTGGGGCCAACGTCCTGACTTTC.

CDR3 DNA sequence: TGTGCCAGCAGCCCACAAGGCCTCTCCGGGGAGCTGTTTTTT. Protein: CASSPQGLSGELFF. This chain joins TRBV7-3 and TRBJ2-2; no firm D call. The CDR3 runs 14 residues. Between the trimmed V and J ends, which lost 5 bases and 6 bases, there was a span of 13 bases. Germline V gene sequence: CDR1 SGHTA, CDR2 FQGTGA.

This clonotype was seen repeatedly, ten times or more. V gene TRBV29-1 combines with J gene TRBJ2-5; TRBD1 agrees at 7 bases. V gave up 4 bases and J gave up 4 bases; unmatched junction bases: 0. Germline lookup yields CDR1 SQVTM and CDR2 ANQGSEA. This CDR3 comprises 11 residues. CDR3 DNA sequence: TGCAGCGTTGGGACAGGAGAGACCCAGTACTTC. Its translation is CSVGTGETQYF. Looking up the rest from reference TRBV29-1 and TRBJ2-5 gives the full variable domain: SAVISQKPSRDICQRGTSLTIQCQVDSQVTMMFWYRQQPGQSLTLIATANQGSEATYESGFVIDKFPISRPNLTFSTLTVSNMSPEDSSIYLCSVGTGETQYFGPGTRLLVL.

V is TRBV7-9 and J is TRBJ2-3; D unclear. Trimming left V 1 base short and J 0 bases short, with 8 bases between. Germline assignment: CDR1 SEHNR and CDR2 FQNEAQ (reference sequence). This CDR3 is built from 15 residues. The CDR3 loop is CASSLDLASTDTQYF. Here the CDR3 DNA reads TGTGCCAGCAGCTTAGACTTGGCTAGCACAGATACGCAGTATTTT.

The chain has TRBV5-4 and TRBJ2-7; D not resolved. Germline V lookup: CDR1 SGHNT, CDR2 YYREEE (reference sequence). V was pared by 3 bases and J by 10 bases, with 11 bases between. The CDR3 sequence is 11 residues long. The CDR3 loop is CASSSERLQYF. The CDR3 DNA is TGTGCCAGCAGCTCGGAGAGACTTCAGTACTTC. The variable domain in full, with the rest retrieved from reference TRBV5-4 and TRBJ2-7, is ETGVTQSPTHLIKTRGQQVTLRCSSQSGHNTVSWYQQALGQGPQFIFQYYREEENGRGNFPPRFSGLQFPNYSSELNVNALELDDSALYLCASSSERLQYFGPGTRLTVT.

The rearrangement links TRBV7-2 to TRBJ2-7, with 10 bases that match TRBD2. The J segment lost 7 bases and the V segment lost 5 bases, leaving 11 bases of the junction unmatched. From germline, CDR1 is SGHTA and CDR2 FQGNSA. The CDR3 runs to 15 residues. The CDR3 sequence is CASSPGGSGRREQYF. CDR3 DNA sequence: TGTGCCAGCAGCCCAGGGGGTAGCGGGAGGAGGGAGCAGTACTTC.

The DNA of the CDR3 is TGTGCCAGCAGTCCCCTGACTGGAGGTCGGGACGAACTGTTTTTT. Protein sequence: CASSPLTGGRDELFF. The rearrangement links TRBV28 to TRBJ1-4; D is possibly TRBD1 (5 bases). The CDR3 totals 15 residues. Germline assignment: CDR1 MDHEN and CDR2 SYDVKM. The V end was cut by 5 bases, the J end by 12 bases, with 22 bases between.

This clonotype has just a few counts. The V call is TRBV13, the J call TRBJ2-1; TRBD2 matches 8 bases. Germline loops: CDR1 PRHDT, CDR2 FYEKMQ (reference sequence). The CDR3 is 14 amino acids. V dropped 0 bases and J dropped 5; count of bases not matched to a gene: 0. CDR3 region: CASSLGGRDNEQFF. The CDR3 region has the DNA TGTGCCAGCAGCTTAGGCGGGAGGGACAATGAGCAGTTCTTC.

This clonotype was observed a few times. The gene calls are TRBV29-1 and TRBJ2-7, with TRBD2 matching 7 bases. V was clipped by 7 bases and J by 2 bases; unmatched bases: 8. This CDR3 comprises 13 residues. Germline V gene data show CDR1 as SQVTM and CDR2 as ANQGSEA. The DNA for the CDR3 is TGCAGCGCCCTTCGGGGGGACCCCTACGAGCAGTACTTC. Residues: CSALRGDPYEQYF.

This clonotype was seen many times. The chain recombines TRBV6-5 with TRBJ2-7, with a tentative D call TRBD1 (6 bases). CDR1 is MNHEY and CDR2 is SVGAGI in the germline V gene. V dropped 0 bases and J dropped 4 bases, with 13 bases sitting between them. The CDR3 spans 15 residues. The CDR3 reads CASSYSAGARYEQYF. DNA for the CDR3: TGTGCCAGCAGTTACTCGGCAGGGGCAAGATACGAGCAGTACTTC.

This clonotype has a handful of counts. This chain links TRBV18 with TRBJ2-1; TRBD2 is a possible D gene (7 bases). The germline V gene has CDR1 KGHSH and CDR2 LQKENI. Trimming shortened V by 3 bases and J by 9 bases, and 15 bases separated the two germline ends. The CDR3 contains 14 residues. The CDR3 DNA follows: TGTGCCAGCTCACCCCGGGACACGGGGGGTGAGCAGTTCTTC. Amino acids: CASSPRDTGGEQFF.

The chain carries TRBV7-2 and TRBJ2-3, with TRBD2 matching 9 bases. V lost 0 bases, J lost 5 bases, and 9 bases stayed unmatched. Germline V gives CDR1 SGHTA, CDR2 FQGNSA. This CDR3 has 17 amino acids. CDR3 DNA: TGTGCCAGCAGCTTAGCGTGGGCGGGAGGGGCTCGAGATACGCAGTATTTT. Protein product: CASSLAWAGGARDTQYF.

This clonotype was counted only a few times. The genes are TRBV6-6 and TRBJ2-1; tentative D call: TRBD2 (7 bases). Trimming shortened V by 6 bases and J by 10 bases, and 19 bases separated the two germline ends. The CDR3 runs 14 residues. Germline-derived CDR1 and CDR2 are MNHNY and SVGAGI (reference sequence). The CDR3 region is CASRGGGAAGEQFF. In DNA form, the CDR3 reads TGTGCCAGCAGGGGTGGGGGGGCCGCCGGGGAGCAGTTCTTC.

This sequence joins TRBV28 and TRBJ2-1, with unresolved D. V lost 7 bases and J 3 bases, leaving 10 bases between the germline ends. The germline CDR1 and CDR2 sequences are MDHEN and SYDVKM. The CDR3 sequence is 13 residues long. The CDR3 DNA reads as TGTGCCAGCATTCGGCAAAACTACAATGAGCAGTTCTTC. Translation: CASIRQNYNEQFF. Variable domain in full (rest from reference TRBV28 and TRBJ2-1): DVKVTQSSRYLVKRTGEKVFLECVQDMDHENMFWYRQDPGLGLRLIYFSYDVKMKEKGDIPEGYSVSREKKERFSLILESASTNQTSMYLCASIRQNYNEQFFGPGTRLTVL.

The chain uses TRBV20-1 and TRBJ1-1, with D tentatively TRBD1 (5 bases). The CDR3 extends over 13 amino acids. CDR1 and CDR2 (germline): DFQATT, SNEGSKA (reference sequence). V lost 1 base and J 2 bases, leaving 8 bases between the germline ends. In nucleotides, the CDR3 is TGCAGTGCTAGAGGGGACGGTAACACTGAAGCTTTCTTT. Its translation: CSARGDGNTEAFF.

V usage is TRBV10-3 and J usage is TRBJ1-5; no clear D. The CDR3 runs 14 residues. V dropped 3 bases and J dropped 8 bases, with 14 bases sitting between them. Looked up from germline, CDR1 is ENHRY and CDR2 is SYGVKD. CDR3 sequence (DNA): TGTGCCATCAGTGAAAGGACCCCCTCGGAGCCCCAGCATTTT. Translated: CAISERTPSEPQHF.

This clonotype came up a few times. The chain joins TRBV12-3 or TRBV12-4 to TRBJ2-3; 14 bases match TRBD2. Trimming at V came to 4 bases and at J to 0 bases, leaving 3 bases not matched to a gene. This CDR3 contains 17 residues. In DNA form, the CDR3 reads TGTGCCAGCAGTTCCCGGACTAGCGGGGGGAGCACAGATACGCAGTATTTT. Its protein product is CASSSRTSGGSTDTQYF.

The chain uses TRBV11-3 and TRBJ2-3; 7 nucleotides agree with TRBD1. This CDR3 spans 15 amino acids. V dropped 3 bases and J dropped 2; count of bases not matched to a gene: 5. Germline V gene sequence: CDR1 SGHNT, CDR2 YENEEA. Here the CDR3 DNA reads TGTGCCAGCAGCTTCGGACAGGACACCACAGATACGCAGTATTTT. Its protein product is CASSFGQDTTDTQYF.

The CDR3 nucleotides are TGCAGTGCTAGAGTGAGTGTAGCGGACCAGCCCCAGCATTTT. It encodes CSARVSVADQPQHF. The genes are TRBV20-1 and TRBJ1-5, with D unresolved. This CDR3 contains 14 residues. The V end was cut by 1 base, the J end by 7 bases, with 14 bases between. Germline V gene sequence: CDR1 DFQATT, CDR2 SNEGSKA (reference sequence).

This clonotype was seen a few times. The chain employs TRBV7-9 and TRBJ1-4; D is possibly TRBD1 (5 bases). The CDR3 is 16 residues long. With 3 bases removed from V and 3 bases from J, the gap between germline ends came to 14 bases. Germline loops: CDR1 SEHNR, CDR2 FQNEAQ (reference sequence). The CDR3 protein is CASSFGGRLANEKLFF. The CDR3 nucleotides are TGTGCCAGCAGCTTTGGGGGAAGATTGGCTAATGAAAAACTGTTTTTT.

This clonotype has only a few counts. V is TRBV7-2 and J is TRBJ2-3; no clear D gene. V shed 4 bases and J shed 1 base, with 6 bases lying between them. Germline CDR1 reads SGHTA; CDR2 reads FQGNSA. CDR3 length: 13 amino acids. Here the CDR3 reads CASSSAGTDTQYF. The CDR3 nucleotides read TGTGCCAGCAGCTCGGCGGGCACAGATACGCAGTATTTT.

J is TRBJ2-2 and V is TRBV29-1; 8 nucleotides line up with TRBD1. CDR1 and CDR2 from the germline V gene are SQVTM and ANQGSEA. The CDR3 sequence is 13 residues long. The V segment lost 3 bases and the J segment 8 bases; nucleotides outside the gene matches: 5. This chain's CDR3 is CSVDRGPGGELFF. The CDR3 bases are TGCAGCGTTGACAGGGGGCCCGGAGGGGAGCTGTTTTTT.

The chain is built from TRBV15 and TRBJ1-6, with TRBD1 matching 8 bases. Germline CDR1 reads LNHNV; CDR2 reads YYDKDF (reference sequence). The CDR3 consists of 14 residues. The trim removed 5 bases at V and 8 bases at J, leaving 5 bases unmatched. The CDR3 protein is CATSRGTGDSPLHF. The CDR3 DNA reads as TGTGCCACCAGCCGAGGGACAGGAGATTCACCCCTCCACTTT. The variable domain in full, with the rest retrieved from reference TRBV15 and TRBJ1-6, is DAMVIQNPRYQVTQFGKPVTLSCSQTLNHNVMYWYQQKSSQAPKLLFHYYDKDFNNEADTPDNFQSRRPNTSFCFLDIRSPGLGDTAMYLCATSRGTGDSPLHFGNGTRLTVT.

The chain employs TRBV6-2 or TRBV6-3 and TRBJ2-1, with D tentatively TRBD1 (5 bases). The CDR3 runs 17 residues. Germline-derived CDR1 and CDR2 are MNHEY and SVGEGT. Trimming cost V 0 bases and J 5 bases, with 17 bases left between them. The CDR3 reads CASSYSQGSPQNNEQFF. The CDR3 nucleotides read TGTGCCAGCAGTTACTCCCAGGGCAGCCCCCAAAACAATGAGCAGTTCTTC.

The rearrangement uses TRBV7-8 and TRBJ2-1; D not certain. The CDR3 runs to 16 residues. Trimming left V 1 base short and J 13 bases short, with 23 bases between. Per germline, CDR1 SGHVS and CDR2 FQNEAQ. The CDR3 bases are TGTGCCAGCAGCTTAGACCTGGCGCTAGTGAAGGGCTTTCAGTTCTTC. Protein sequence: CASSLDLALVKGFQFF.

A few counts support this clonotype. The CDR3 protein is CSVEEEGPDTQYF. The CDR3 nucleotides are TGCAGCGTTGAAGAGGAGGGGCCAGATACGCAGTATTTT. The chain has TRBV29-1 and TRBJ2-3, with a possible D match to TRBD2 (6 bases). The ends were cut back, 0 bases at V and 4 bases at J, with 8 bases in the middle. From germline, CDR1 is SQVTM and CDR2 ANQGSEA. This CDR3 comprises 13 residues.

The sample holds a few counts of this clonotype. The chain has TRBV7-2 and TRBJ2-4; 8 nucleotides match TRBD1. This CDR3 spans 15 amino acids. Trimming removed 5 bases from V and 8 bases from J; junction bases left unmatched: 11. Per the germline V gene, CDR1 is SGHTA and CDR2 is FQGNSA. The CDR3 bases are TGTGCCAGCAGCCTGGTTGGAACAGGGGGTGACATTCAGTACTTC. Encoded protein: CASSLVGTGGDIQYF.

This chain links TRBV7-6 with TRBJ2-7; 9 bases map to TRBD1. Per the germline V gene, CDR1 is SGHVS and CDR2 is FNYEAQ. The CDR3 has 16 residues. V lost 1 base, J lost 6 bases, and 10 bases stayed unmatched. This CDR3 is CASSLGQGGTSGEQYF. CDR3 DNA: TGTGCCAGCAGCTTAGGACAGGGGGGGACCTCGGGCGAGCAGTACTTC. Together with reference TRBV7-6 and TRBJ2-7, the CDR3 gives the full variable domain: GAGVSQSPRYKVTKRGQDVALRCDPISGHVSLYWYRQALGQGPEFLTYFNYEAQQDKSGLPNDRFSAERPEGSISTLTIQRTEQRDSAMYRCASSLGQGGTSGEQYFGPGTRLTVT.

This clonotype was seen a handful of times. The chain recombines TRBV28 with TRBJ2-7, with 11 bases fitting TRBD2. CDR1 and CDR2 (germline): MDHEN, SYDVKM. The CDR3 sequence is 18 residues long. The V segment lost 6 bases and the J segment 5 bases; nucleotides outside the gene matches: 18. The CDR3 loop is CASSTAGLAVIPPDEQYF. CDR3 in DNA: TGTGCCAGCAGCACTGCGGGACTAGCGGTTATTCCCCCTGACGAGCAGTACTTC.

The chain has TRBV5-1 and TRBJ2-2; 10 bases are shared with TRBD1. The V segment lost 4 bases and the J segment 6 bases; nucleotides outside the gene matches: 3. The CDR3 contains 14 residues. Germline CDR1 and CDR2: SGHRS and YFSETQ. CDR3 in amino acids: CASSPGTGAGELFF. For the CDR3, the DNA is TGCGCCAGCAGCCCAGGGACAGGGGCCGGGGAGCTGTTTTTT.